The 28 T cell receptor beta chains below were found in one sample sequenced in a study of blood T cell repertoires in COVID-19. Repertoires were generated with immunoSEQ multiplex PCR, while TCRdb's copy carries only in-frame clones and drops some. The top ten hold 10% to 15% of the sample, which has roughly 100,000 clones, 84% seen once. Sequences were obtained from peripheral blood. These receptors were taken from a human donor in a cohort sampled during active or convalescent COVID-19.

This chain connects TRBV3-1 (or the pseudogene TRBV3-2) to TRBJ1-5; D unclear. This CDR3 is 16 amino acids long. The V gene's germline CDR1 is LGHDT and CDR2 YNNKEL (reference sequence). Trimming shortened V by 3 bases and J by 4 bases, and 16 bases separated the two germline ends. DNA of the CDR3: TGTGCCAGCAGCCATCCCGTTACGGGATGTAATCAGCCCCAGCATTTT. It translates to CASSHPVTGCNQPQHF.

This clone was picked up a small number of times. The chain is built from TRBV29-1 and TRBJ1-2; 7 nucleotides match TRBD1. The CDR3 is 12 residues long. Germline V lookup: CDR1 SQVTM, CDR2 ANQGSEA. V lost 5 bases to trimming and J lost 4 bases; unmatched junction nucleotides: 4. The CDR3 sequence is CSVRQGSYGYTF. For the CDR3, the DNA is TGCAGCGTTCGACAGGGAAGCTATGGCTACACCTTC.

The DNA of the CDR3 is TGTGCCAGCAGGAGACAGGGCGGAACGGCCGGGGAGCTGTTTTTT. It encodes CASRRQGGTAGELFF. The chain has TRBV6-5 and TRBJ2-2, with TRBD1 identical over 7 bases. This CDR3 region has 15 residues. Germline-derived CDR1 and CDR2 are MNHEY and SVGAGI. With 6 bases clipped from V and 6 bases from J, the junction kept 10 bases outside the gene matches.

In its sample, this clone was seen once. V is TRBV11-2 and J is TRBJ2-3; TRBD2 agrees at 9 bases. V was pared by 3 bases and J by 0 bases, with 4 bases of the junction left unmatched. Looked up from germline, CDR1 is SGHAT and CDR2 is FQNNGV. This CDR3 contains 16 residues. The DNA for the CDR3 is TGTGCCAGCAGCTTTTCCGCGGGGGGGAGCACAGATACGCAGTATTTT. Protein: CASSFSAGGSTDTQYF. Using reference TRBV11-2 and TRBJ2-3 for the parts outside the CDR3, the full variable domain is EAGVAQSPRYKIIEKRQSVAFWCNPISGHATLYWYQQILGQGPKLLIQFQNNGVVDDSQLPKDRFSAERLKGVDSTLKIQPAKLEDSAVYLCASSFSAGGSTDTQYFGPGTRLTVL.

The rearrangement uses TRBV7-2 and TRBJ2-3; D possibly corresponds to TRBD2 (5 bases). Trimming shortened V by 6 bases and J by 3 bases, and 13 bases separated the two germline ends. The CDR3 has 14 amino acids. Germline CDR1 is SGHTA and CDR2 is FQGNSA. Here the CDR3 DNA reads TGTGCCAGCAGACTAGACGGCAAAACAGATACGCAGTATTTT. Its translation: CASRLDGKTDTQYF.

The rearrangement uses TRBV29-1 and TRBJ2-3; 7 bases match TRBD2. This CDR3 has 13 residues. Germline assignment: CDR1 SQVTM and CDR2 ANQGSEA. V gave up 5 bases and J gave up 8 bases; unmatched junction bases: 10. The CDR3 nucleotides read TGCAGCGTTTGGGCGAGCGGGGAGCCTACGCAGTATTTT. This encodes CSVWASGEPTQYF.

This clone was observed a few times. The gene calls are TRBV28 and TRBJ1-5, with D perhaps matching TRBD1 (5 bases). Deletions cut 5 bases from V and 0 bases from J, with 20 bases between. CDR1 and CDR2 from the germline V gene are MDHEN and SYDVKM. The length of the CDR3 is 18 residues. CDR3 nucleotide sequence: TGTGCCAGCAGTCTCAGCTCTCCAGGGCAGTATAGCAATCAGCCCCAGCATTTT. This gives the protein CASSLSSPGQYSNQPQHF.

J is TRBJ1-2 and V is TRBV6-1; TRBD1 is a possible D gene (5 bases). This CDR3 region has 13 residues. Deletions cut 2 bases from V and 7 bases from J, with 11 bases between. Per germline, CDR1 MNHNS and CDR2 SASEGT. CDR3 amino acids: CASSEYGQGGYTF. The CDR3 DNA follows: TGTGCCAGCAGTGAATACGGGCAGGGTGGCTACACCTTC.

The chain is built from TRBV9 and TRBJ1-3, with D possibly TRBD1 on 5 matching bases. The CDR3 consists of 16 residues. V was pared by 7 bases and J by 0 bases, with 17 bases between. Germline assignment: CDR1 SGDLS and CDR2 YYNGEE. The CDR3 DNA is TGTGCCAGCGGTTTGGGGGGAGTACGCTCTGGAAACACCATATATTTT. Translating gives CASGLGGVRSGNTIYF. Together with reference TRBV9 and TRBJ1-3, the CDR3 gives the full variable domain: DSGVTQTPKHLITATGQRVTLRCSPRSGDLSVYWYQQSLDQGLQFLIQYYNGEERAKGNILERFSAQQFPDLHSELNLSSLELGDSALYFCASGLGGVRSGNTIYFGEGSWLTVV.

V is TRBV7-2 and J is TRBJ2-3, with TRBD2 as a possible D gene (5 bases). Trimming pared 5 bases from V and 4 bases from J, leaving 16 bases between. The length of the CDR3 is 15 residues. CDR1 and CDR2 from the germline V gene are SGHTA and FQGNSA. The CDR3 DNA sequence: TGTGCCAGCAGCCGCAGCTCTAGCCGGCCAGATACGCAGTATTTT. Protein product: CASSRSSSRPDTQYF.

The rearrangement joins TRBV2 to TRBJ1-1, with TRBD1 matching 9 bases. The CDR3 extends over 15 amino acids. Per germline, CDR1 SNHLY and CDR2 FYNNEI. The V and J ends lost 7 bases and 7 bases, in that order; junction bases with no gene match: 13. This CDR3 reads CASIQRQGEKNEAFF. CDR3 nucleotides: TGTGCCAGCATCCAAAGACAGGGGGAGAAGAATGAAGCTTTCTTT.

The chain links TRBV7-2 to TRBJ1-4, with 7 positions matching TRBD1. This CDR3 region has 15 residues. V gave up 5 bases and J gave up 3 bases; unmatched junction bases: 6. Germline V CDR1 and CDR2: SGHTA, FQGNSA. CDR3 coding DNA: TGTGCCAGCAGCGTGACAGGGTTCCCTAATGAAAAACTGTTTTTT. Protein sequence: CASSVTGFPNEKLFF.

V usage is TRBV7-9 and J usage is TRBJ1-2, with 8 bases lining up with TRBD1. CDR1 is SEHNR, CDR2 FQNEAQ, per germline (reference sequence). The CDR3 is made up of 13 amino acids. V lost 5 bases to trimming and J lost 8 bases; unmatched junction nucleotides: 7. CDR3: CASSRQDRDGYTF. The CDR3 region has the DNA TGTGCCAGCAGCCGTCAGGACAGGGACGGCTACACCTTC.

This clone was recorded a few times. V gene TRBV12-3 or TRBV12-4 combines with J gene TRBJ1-1; D gene ambiguous. V shed 6 bases and J shed 4 bases, with 9 bases lying between them. CDR3 length equals 12 residues. The CDR3 DNA is TGTGCCAGCAGGGGAGAAGGCACTGAAGCTTTCTTT. Protein product: CASRGEGTEAFF.

This clone was observed a single time. This chain links TRBV5-4 with TRBJ2-7, with unresolved D. CDR3 length: 13 residues. CDR1 is SGHNT, CDR2 YYREEE, per germline (reference sequence). Trimming took off 9 bases at V and 0 bases at J, with 13 bases between the two ends. CDR3: CATMRSDSYEQYF. As DNA, the CDR3 is TGTGCCACTATGAGAAGTGACTCCTACGAGCAGTACTTC.

The chain carries TRBV9 and TRBJ2-3; weak D call: TRBD2 (5 bases). CDR3 length: 14 residues. Germline V gene sequence: CDR1 SGDLS, CDR2 YYNGEE. The V end was cut by 1 base, the J end by 1 base, with 7 bases between. Here the CDR3 DNA reads TGTGCCAGCAGCGTACTAGCCCGCACAGATACGCAGTATTTT. Protein product: CASSVLARTDTQYF.

The table lists this clone with a count of one. The chain couples TRBV25-1 to TRBJ1-3, with D perhaps TRBD1 (6 bases). The CDR3 runs 14 residues. Germline V gene sequence: CDR1 MGHDK, CDR2 SYGVNS. The V end lost 6 bases, the J end lost 2 bases, and 11 bases lay between the germline ends. The CDR3 loop reads CASREEGAGNTIYF. Here the CDR3 DNA reads TGTGCCAGCAGAGAAGAGGGGGCTGGAAACACCATATATTTT.

Only a few counts were recorded for this clone. This chain uses TRBV9 with TRBJ2-7, with 9 bases lining up with TRBD1. The J segment lost 3 bases and the V segment lost 0 bases, leaving 4 bases of the junction unmatched. The CDR3 spans 15 residues. From germline, CDR1 is SGDLS and CDR2 YYNGEE. CDR3 in amino acids: CASSVAPDRGYEQYF. The CDR3 DNA is TGTGCCAGCAGCGTAGCCCCGGACAGGGGCTACGAGCAGTACTTC.

This clone was seen more than once but under ten times. A much larger clone sits a single nucleotide away, making a read error possible. This CDR3 is CPTCPRWGGRPGNTIYF. In DNA, the CDR3 is TGCCCCACCTGCCCCCGGTGGGGGGGACGTCCTGGAAACACCATATATTTT. V gene TRBV4-3 combines with J gene TRBJ1-3; a possible D gene is TRBD1 (5 bases). The CDR3 totals 17 residues. CDR1 LGHNA and CDR2 YSLEER come from the germline V gene.

The chain joins TRBV28 to TRBJ2-2; D is possibly TRBD2 (5 bases). This CDR3 comprises 18 residues. Germline CDR1 MDHEN, CDR2 SYDVKM. V dropped 3 bases and J dropped 2 bases, with 19 bases sitting between them. This CDR3 reads CASSFSAGPRLNTGELFF. The CDR3 DNA is TGTGCCAGCAGTTTTAGTGCAGGACCAAGACTAAACACCGGGGAGCTGTTTTTT.

This clone has only a few counts. The rearrangement links TRBV19 to TRBJ1-1; TRBD1 is a possible D gene (6 bases). Germline loops: CDR1 LNHDA, CDR2 SQIVND (reference sequence). The CDR3 contains 13 residues. The germline V and J ends were trimmed by 5 bases and 4 bases, with 11 bases remaining between them. The CDR3 protein is CASSFQGSTEAFF. In DNA, the CDR3 is TGTGCCAGTAGTTTTCAGGGGTCCACTGAAGCTTTCTTT. Full variable domain (outside the CDR3, taken from reference TRBV19 and TRBJ1-1): DGGITQSPKYLFRKEGQNVTLSCEQNLNHDAMYWYRQDPGQGLRLIYYSQIVNDFQKGDIAEGYSVSREKKESFPLTVTSAQKNPTAFYLCASSFQGSTEAFFGQGTRLTVV.

This clone was detected only once. The rearrangement uses TRBV7-2 and TRBJ2-7; D might be TRBD2 (5 bases). Germline assignment: CDR1 SGHTA and CDR2 FQGNSA. This CDR3 is built from 14 residues. The V gene lost 7 bases and the J gene lost 0 bases, with 13 bases spanning the gap. The CDR3 DNA reads as TGTGCCAGCACCCCTGGGCTAGCCTCCTACGAGCAGTACTTC. Amino acids: CASTPGLASYEQYF. Full variable domain (remainder filled in from reference TRBV7-2 and TRBJ2-7): GAGVSQSPSNKVTEKGKDVELRCDPISGHTALYWYRQSLGQGLEFLIYFQGNSAPDKSGLPSDRFSAERTGGSVSTLTIQRTQQEDSAVYLCASTPGLASYEQYFGPGTRLTVT.

This clone was recorded once. The rearrangement uses TRBV5-4 and TRBJ1-1; TRBD1 matches 7 bases. The CDR3 consists of 15 residues. The ends lost 3 bases at V and 7 bases at J; junction bases unmatched: 12. Germline CDR1 reads SGHNT; CDR2 reads YYREEE (reference sequence). The CDR3 DNA is TGTGCCAGCAGCTCGAGGACAGGTCGGGTGGTTGAAGCTTTCTTT. Translation gives CASSSRTGRVVEAFF.

J is TRBJ1-3 and V is TRBV7-2; D not certain. The CDR3 has 14 amino acids. Per germline, CDR1 SGHTA and CDR2 FQGNSA. The V end was cut by 3 bases, the J end by 2 bases, with 8 bases between. CDR3 sequence reads: CASSFRVPGNTIYF. The CDR3 nucleotides read TGTGCCAGCAGCTTTCGGGTGCCTGGAAACACCATATATTTT.

The chain is built from TRBV6-6 and TRBJ1-1; D is unresolved. The V end was cut by 4 bases, the J end by 2 bases, with 8 bases between. Germline V gene lookup returns CDR1 MNHNY and CDR2 SVGAGI (reference sequence). The CDR3 is made up of 13 amino acids. In DNA, the CDR3 is TGTGCCAGCAGTTCGTTGAGTAACACTGAAGCTTTCTTT. This gives the protein CASSSLSNTEAFF.

The J gene is TRBJ1-2, the V gene TRBV7-9; D may be TRBD1 (6 bases). There are 12 residues in the CDR3. V was clipped by 10 bases and J by 8 bases, with 17 bases between them. CDR1 and CDR2 (germline): SEHNR, FQNEAQ (reference sequence). DNA of the CDR3: TGTGCCATTCGGCGGGGGGCCTGGGGCTACACCTTC. Translated, it gives CAIRRGAWGYTF.

The J gene is TRBJ2-5, the V gene TRBV5-8; TRBD1 aligns across 9 bases. Looked up from germline, CDR1 is SGHTS and CDR2 is YDEGEE. V trimming: 0 bases; J trimming: 4 bases; junction bases outside the gene matches: 13. The CDR3 is 18 amino acids. The chain's CDR3 is CASSLALPGTGLGETQYF. Written as DNA, the CDR3 is TGTGCCAGCAGCTTGGCCCTCCCCGGGACAGGGTTGGGAGAGACCCAGTACTTC.

This clone is a singleton in its sample. V and J are TRBV10-3 and TRBJ2-3, with 11 bases that match TRBD2. With 6 bases clipped from V and 6 bases from J, the junction kept 14 bases outside the gene matches. The CDR3 extends over 17 amino acids. Germline V lookup: CDR1 ENHRY, CDR2 SYGVKD. CDR3 amino acids: CAISRVAGGPSKDTQYF. In DNA form, the CDR3 reads TGTGCCATCAGCCGGGTAGCGGGGGGGCCAAGTAAGGATACGCAGTATTTT.